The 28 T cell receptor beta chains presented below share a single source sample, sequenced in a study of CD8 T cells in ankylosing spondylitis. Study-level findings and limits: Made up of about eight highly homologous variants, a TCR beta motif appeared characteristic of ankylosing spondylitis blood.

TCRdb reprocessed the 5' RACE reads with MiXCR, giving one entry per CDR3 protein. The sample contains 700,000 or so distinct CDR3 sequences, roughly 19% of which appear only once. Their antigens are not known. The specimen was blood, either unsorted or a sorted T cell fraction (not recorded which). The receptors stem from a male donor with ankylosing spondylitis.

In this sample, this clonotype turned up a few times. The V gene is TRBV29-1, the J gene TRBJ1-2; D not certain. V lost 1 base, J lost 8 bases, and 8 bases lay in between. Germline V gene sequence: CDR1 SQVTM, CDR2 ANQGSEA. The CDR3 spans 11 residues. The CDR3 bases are TGCAGCGTTGAAGGGCCTGACGGCTACACCTTC. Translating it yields CSVEGPDGYTF.

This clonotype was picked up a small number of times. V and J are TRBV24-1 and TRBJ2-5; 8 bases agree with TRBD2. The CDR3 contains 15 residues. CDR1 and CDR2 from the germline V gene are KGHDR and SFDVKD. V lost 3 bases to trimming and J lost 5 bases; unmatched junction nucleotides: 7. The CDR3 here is CATSDQRELGETQYF. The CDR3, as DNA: TGTGCCACCAGTGATCAGCGGGAGTTAGGGGAGACCCAGTACTTC.

The CDR3 loop reads CASSQGIGEETQYF. The DNA for the CDR3 is TGCGCCAGCAGCCAAGGAATCGGGGAAGAGACCCAGTACTTC. The chain has TRBV4-1 and TRBJ2-5, with TRBD2 as a possible D gene (5 bases). The CDR3 has 14 residues. Per germline, CDR1 MGHRA and CDR2 YSYEKL. V was clipped by 1 base and J by 3 bases, with 9 bases between them.

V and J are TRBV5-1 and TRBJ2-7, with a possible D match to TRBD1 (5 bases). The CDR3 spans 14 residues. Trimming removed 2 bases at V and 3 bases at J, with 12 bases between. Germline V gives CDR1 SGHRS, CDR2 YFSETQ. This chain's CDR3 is CASSFDSPIYEQYF. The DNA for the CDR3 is TGCGCCAGCAGCTTCGACAGCCCAATCTACGAGCAGTACTTC.

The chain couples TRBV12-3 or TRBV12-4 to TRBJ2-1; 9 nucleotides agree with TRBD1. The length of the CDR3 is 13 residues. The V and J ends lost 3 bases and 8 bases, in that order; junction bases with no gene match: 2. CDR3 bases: TGTGCCAGCAGTTTCAACAGGGGGCATGAGCAGTTCTTC. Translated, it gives CASSFNRGHEQFF.

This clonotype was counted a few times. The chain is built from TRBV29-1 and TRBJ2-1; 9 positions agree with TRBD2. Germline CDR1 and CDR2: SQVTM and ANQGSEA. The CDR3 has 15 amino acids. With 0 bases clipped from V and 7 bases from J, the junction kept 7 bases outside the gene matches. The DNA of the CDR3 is TGCAGCGTTGAAGAAGGGGCGGGAGGGTGGAATGAGCAGTTCTTC. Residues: CSVEEGAGGWNEQFF.

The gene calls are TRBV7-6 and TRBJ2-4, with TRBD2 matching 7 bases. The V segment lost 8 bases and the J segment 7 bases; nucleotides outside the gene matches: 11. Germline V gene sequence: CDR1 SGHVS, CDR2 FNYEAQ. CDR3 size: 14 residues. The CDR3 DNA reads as TGTGCCAGCCCCTTTGGGGGGGGGGAGAACATTCAGTACTTC. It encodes CASPFGGGENIQYF.

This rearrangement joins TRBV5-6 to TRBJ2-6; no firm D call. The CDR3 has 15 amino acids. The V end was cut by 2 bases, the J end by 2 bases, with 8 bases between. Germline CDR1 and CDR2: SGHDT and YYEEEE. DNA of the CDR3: TGTGCCAGCAGCTTAGGCGTCCCTGGGGCCAACGTCCTGACTTTC. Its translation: CASSLGVPGANVLTF.

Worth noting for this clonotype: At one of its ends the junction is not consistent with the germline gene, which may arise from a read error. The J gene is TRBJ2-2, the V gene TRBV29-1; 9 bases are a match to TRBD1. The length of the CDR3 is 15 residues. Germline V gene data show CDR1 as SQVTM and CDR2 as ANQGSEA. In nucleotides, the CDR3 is TGCAGCGTTGTCGGGACAGGGCCAAACACCGGGGACCTGTTTTTT. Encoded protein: CSVVGTGPNTGDLFF.

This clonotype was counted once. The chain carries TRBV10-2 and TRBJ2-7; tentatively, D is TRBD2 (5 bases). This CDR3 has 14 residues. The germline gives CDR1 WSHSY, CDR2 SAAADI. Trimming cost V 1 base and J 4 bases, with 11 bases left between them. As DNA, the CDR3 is TGCGCCAGCAGTGAGTTGGCGGGCCTTTACGAGCAGTACTTC. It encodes CASSELAGLYEQYF.

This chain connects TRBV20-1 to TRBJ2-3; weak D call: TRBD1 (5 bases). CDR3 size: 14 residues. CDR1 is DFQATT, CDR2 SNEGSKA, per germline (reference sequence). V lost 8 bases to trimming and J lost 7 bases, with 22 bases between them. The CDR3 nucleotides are TGCAGTTATAAGGGGCAGGAGACATCACATACGCAGTATTTT. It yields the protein CSYKGQETSHTQYF.

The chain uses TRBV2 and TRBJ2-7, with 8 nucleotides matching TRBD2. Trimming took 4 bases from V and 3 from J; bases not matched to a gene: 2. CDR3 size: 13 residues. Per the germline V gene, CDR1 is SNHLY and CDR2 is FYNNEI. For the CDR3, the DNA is TGTGCCAGCAGTGCACTAGCGGACTACGAGCAGTACTTC. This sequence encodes CASSALADYEQYF.

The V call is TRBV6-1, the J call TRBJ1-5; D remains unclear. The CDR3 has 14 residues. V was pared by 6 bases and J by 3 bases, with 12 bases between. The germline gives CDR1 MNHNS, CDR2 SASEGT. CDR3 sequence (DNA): TGTGCCAGCAGGGGAGACACCACCAATCAGCCCCAGCATTTT. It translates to CASRGDTTNQPQHF.

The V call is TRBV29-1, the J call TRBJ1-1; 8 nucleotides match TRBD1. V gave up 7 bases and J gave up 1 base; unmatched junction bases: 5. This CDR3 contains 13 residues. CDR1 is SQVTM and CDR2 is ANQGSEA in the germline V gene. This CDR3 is CSARTGWNTEAFF. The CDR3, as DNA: TGCAGCGCTCGGACAGGGTGGAACACTGAAGCTTTCTTT.

The CDR3 protein is CSVGRGEIYNEQFF. Written as DNA, the CDR3 is TGCAGCGTCGGGCGGGGCGAGATCTACAATGAGCAGTTCTTC. This chain connects TRBV29-1 to TRBJ2-1; TRBD2 might be the D (6 bases). V was clipped by 6 bases and J by 3 bases, with 15 bases between them. CDR1 is SQVTM, CDR2 ANQGSEA, per germline. This CDR3 comprises 14 residues.

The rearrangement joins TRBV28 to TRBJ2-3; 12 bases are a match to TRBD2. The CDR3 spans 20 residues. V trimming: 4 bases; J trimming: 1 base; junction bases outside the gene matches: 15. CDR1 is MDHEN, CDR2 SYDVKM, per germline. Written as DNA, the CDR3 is TGTGCCAGCAGTTCACTCCGCACGACTAGCGGGAGTCGTGGCACAGATACGCAGTATTTT. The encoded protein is CASSSLRTTSGSRGTDTQYF.

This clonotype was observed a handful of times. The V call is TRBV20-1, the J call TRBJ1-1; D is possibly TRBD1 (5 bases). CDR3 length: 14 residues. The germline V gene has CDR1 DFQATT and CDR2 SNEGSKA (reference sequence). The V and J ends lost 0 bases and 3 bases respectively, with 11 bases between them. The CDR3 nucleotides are TGCAGTGCTAGAGAGTTAGGAGGGGACACTGAAGCTTTCTTT. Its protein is CSARELGGDTEAFF.

CDR3 loop: CASSTSGASEKLFF. CDR3 nucleotides: TGTGCCAGCAGCACTTCGGGGGCGAGTGAAAAACTGTTTTTT. This chain uses TRBV7-9 with TRBJ1-4; D might be TRBD1 (6 bases). The length of the CDR3 is 14 residues. CDR1 is SEHNR, CDR2 FQNEAQ, per germline (reference sequence). V lost 5 bases, J lost 7 bases, and 14 bases lay in between.

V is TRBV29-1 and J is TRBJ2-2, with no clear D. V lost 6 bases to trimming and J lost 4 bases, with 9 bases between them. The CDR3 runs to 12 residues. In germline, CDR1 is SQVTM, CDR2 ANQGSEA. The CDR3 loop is CSVPLATGELFF. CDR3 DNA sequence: TGCAGCGTCCCCCTCGCCACCGGGGAGCTGTTTTTT.

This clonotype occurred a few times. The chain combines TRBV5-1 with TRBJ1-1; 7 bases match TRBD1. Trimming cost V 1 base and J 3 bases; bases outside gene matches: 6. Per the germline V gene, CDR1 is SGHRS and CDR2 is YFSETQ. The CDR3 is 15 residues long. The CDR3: CASSLRRQGHTEAFF. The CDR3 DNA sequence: TGCGCCAGCAGCTTGAGGCGACAGGGCCACACTGAAGCTTTCTTT. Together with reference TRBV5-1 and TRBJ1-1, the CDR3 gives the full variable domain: KAGVTQTPRYLIKTRGQQVTLSCSPISGHRSVSWYQQTPGQGLQFLFEYFSETQRNKGNFPGRFSGRQFSNSRSEMNVSTLELGDSALYLCASSLRRQGHTEAFFGQGTRLTVV.

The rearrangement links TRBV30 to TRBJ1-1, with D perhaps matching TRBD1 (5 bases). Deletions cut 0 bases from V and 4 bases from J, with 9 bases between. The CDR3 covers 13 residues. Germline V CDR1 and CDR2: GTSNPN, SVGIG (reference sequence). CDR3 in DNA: TGTGCCTGGAGTGTAGGGGTAGGCACTGAAGCTTTCTTT. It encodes CAWSVGVGTEAFF.

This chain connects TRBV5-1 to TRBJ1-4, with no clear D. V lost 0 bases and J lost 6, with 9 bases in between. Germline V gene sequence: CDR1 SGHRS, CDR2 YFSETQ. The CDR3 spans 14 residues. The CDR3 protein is CASSLEPTDEKLFF. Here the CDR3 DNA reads TGCGCCAGCAGCTTGGAGCCGACGGATGAAAAACTGTTTTTT.

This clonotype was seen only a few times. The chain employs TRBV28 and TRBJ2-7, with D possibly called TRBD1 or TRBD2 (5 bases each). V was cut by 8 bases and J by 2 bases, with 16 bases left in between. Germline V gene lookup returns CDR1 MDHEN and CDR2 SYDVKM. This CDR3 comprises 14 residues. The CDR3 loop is CASCPGTPPYEQYF. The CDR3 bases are TGTGCCAGCTGCCCCGGGACGCCACCCTACGAGCAGTACTTC.

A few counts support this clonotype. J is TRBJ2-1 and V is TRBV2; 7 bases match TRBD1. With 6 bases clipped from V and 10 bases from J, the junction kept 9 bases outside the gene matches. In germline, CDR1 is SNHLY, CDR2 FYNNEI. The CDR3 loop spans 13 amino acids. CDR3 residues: CASSYRQGPEQFF. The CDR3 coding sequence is TGTGCCAGCAGCTATAGACAGGGCCCCGAGCAGTTCTTC.

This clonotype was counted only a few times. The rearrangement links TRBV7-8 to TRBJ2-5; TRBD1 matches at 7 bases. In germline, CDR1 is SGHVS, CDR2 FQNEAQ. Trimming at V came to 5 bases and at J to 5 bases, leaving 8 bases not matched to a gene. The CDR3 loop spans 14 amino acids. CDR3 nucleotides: TGTGCCAGCAGCCCAGAGACAGGGCGGGAGACCCAGTACTTC. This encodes CASSPETGRETQYF.

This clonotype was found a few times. The CDR3 is CAISDGTGGLSSYEQYF. In nucleotides, the CDR3 is TGTGCCATCAGTGACGGGACAGGGGGCTTAAGCTCCTACGAGCAGTACTTC. V is TRBV10-3 and J is TRBJ2-7; 12 bases map to TRBD1. Germline V gene lookup returns CDR1 ENHRY and CDR2 SYGVKD. V was clipped by 3 bases and J by 0 bases; unmatched bases: 6. This CDR3 comprises 17 residues.

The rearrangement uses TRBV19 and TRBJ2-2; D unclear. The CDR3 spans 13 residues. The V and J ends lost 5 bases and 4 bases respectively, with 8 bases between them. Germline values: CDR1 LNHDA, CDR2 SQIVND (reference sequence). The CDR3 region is CASSGQSTGELFF. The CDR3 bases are TGTGCCAGTAGTGGGCAGAGCACCGGGGAGCTGTTTTTT.

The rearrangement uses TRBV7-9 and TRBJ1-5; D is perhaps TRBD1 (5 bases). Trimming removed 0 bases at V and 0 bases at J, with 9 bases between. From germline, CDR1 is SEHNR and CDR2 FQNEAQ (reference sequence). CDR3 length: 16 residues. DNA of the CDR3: TGTGCCAGCAGCTTAGCAGGGACGGCTAGCAATCAGCCCCAGCATTTT. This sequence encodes CASSLAGTASNQPQHF.